What follows describes a single T cell receptor beta chain. Its antigen is unknown. These data originate in a study of tissue T cells after allogeneic stem cell transplantation. Study-level findings and limits: Across patients, clones rarely overlapped, yet motif clusters were shared tissue-specifically.

Measured with immunoSEQ multiplex PCR; TCRdb has only the in-frame clones, and not every one. Of under 4,500 clones in the sample, around two thirds were seen once. The CDR3 extends over 12 amino acids. The germline V gene encodes CDR1 MNHEY and CDR2 SMNVEV (reference sequence). V trimming: 5 bases; J trimming: 8 bases; junction bases outside the gene matches: 3. The receptor comes from a male donor aged 60 or over with lung cancer. The source material was left colon tissue, sampled at autopsy. V usage is TRBV27 and J usage is TRBJ2-1; 7 nucleotides agree with TRBD1. The CDR3 reads CASSRTGYEQFF. The CDR3 DNA follows: TGTGCCAGCAGTCGGACAGGATATGAGCAGTTCTTC.